This T cell receptor (beta chain) was sequenced during a study of human T cells and chemical hapten exposure. Study-wide context: Per-sample TCR yield variation was attributed mainly to small pooled library volume differences. General study points: The study found that DPC sensitization did not change TCRs above 1 in 1000 frequency.

Trimming removed 0 bases at V and 9 bases at J, with 14 bases between. The CDR3 contains 13 residues. Germline V lookup: CDR1 DFQATT, CDR2 SNEGSKA (reference sequence). Unique molecular identifiers were attached to individual cDNA molecules during library preparation. Original analysis: Between about 23,224 and 700,000 TCRs appeared in each sample, and the median stood at around 92,000. TCRdb independently ran MiXCR on the 5' RACE reads; one entry per CDR3 protein. TCRdb's processing, not the authors', yielded these V and J calls. The sample has approximately 140,000 distinct CDR3 sequences; 3.5% to 5% are singletons. This clonotype came up a few times. Its antigen is currently unknown. Researchers extracted total RNA from unfractionated whole blood.

This TCR was sampled from a female donor in good health. V usage is TRBV20-1 and J usage is TRBJ1-1; D is unresolved. CDR3 loop: CSARDSGVDKAFF. The DNA for the CDR3 is TGCAGTGCTAGAGATTCCGGGGTTGACAAAGCTTTCTTT.